This T cell receptor (beta chain) was captured by sequencing in a study of spatial heterogeneity in lung cancer. Regarding the study as a whole: For expanded intratumoral alpha and beta TCRs, counts tracked tumor mutation counts.

MiXCR, run by TCRdb on the 5' RACE reads, gives a single entry per CDR3 protein. In the table there are some 2,700 distinct CDR3 sequences, approximately 15% of which are singletons. This clonotype is medium-sized. Its target is unknown. Trimming stripped 3 bases from V and 0 bases from J, with 8 bases between. The CDR3 extends over 14 amino acids. Time point: sample taken at primary tumor resection. Patients with untreated early-stage non-small cell lung cancer, numbering roughly 69, were the donors. In each case, whole RNA from tumor, nontumor lung or frozen PBMC was sequenced unsorted. This TCR was sampled from a female donor with early-stage non-small cell lung cancer. The chain recombines TRBV12-3 or TRBV12-4 with TRBJ1-1; D unresolved. The material sequenced was lung tumor tissue, taken at surgery. The CDR3: CASSFGQVNTEAFF. The CDR3 DNA is TGTGCCAGCAGTTTTGGGCAGGTGAACACTGAAGCTTTCTTT.